This TCR beta chain stems from a study of cytomegalovirus exposure and HLA in healthy donors. Whole-study findings and limits: A later analysis showed HLA-associated TCR beta chains outstripping equally common others in clonal expansion.

The germline V gene has CDR1 SNHLY and CDR2 FYNNEI. V gave up 3 bases and J gave up 5 bases, with 9 bases separating them. The CDR3 runs 13 residues. The PCR contained 60 Vbeta and 13 Jbeta primers. The table came from immunoSEQ multiplex PCR; TCRdb's copy has only in-frame clones and leaves some out. The sample contains about 190,000 clones, more than 70% of which appear only once. This clone has a count of ten or more. Its target is unknown. The sequencing input was PBMCs. The chain uses TRBV2 and TRBJ2-3; unclear D gene. The receptor was isolated from a man between 40 and 49 years old in good health and CMV-seropositive. CDR3 loop: CASSDGLEDTQYF. CDR3 DNA: TGTGCCAGCAGTGACGGGTTGGAAGATACGCAGTATTTT.